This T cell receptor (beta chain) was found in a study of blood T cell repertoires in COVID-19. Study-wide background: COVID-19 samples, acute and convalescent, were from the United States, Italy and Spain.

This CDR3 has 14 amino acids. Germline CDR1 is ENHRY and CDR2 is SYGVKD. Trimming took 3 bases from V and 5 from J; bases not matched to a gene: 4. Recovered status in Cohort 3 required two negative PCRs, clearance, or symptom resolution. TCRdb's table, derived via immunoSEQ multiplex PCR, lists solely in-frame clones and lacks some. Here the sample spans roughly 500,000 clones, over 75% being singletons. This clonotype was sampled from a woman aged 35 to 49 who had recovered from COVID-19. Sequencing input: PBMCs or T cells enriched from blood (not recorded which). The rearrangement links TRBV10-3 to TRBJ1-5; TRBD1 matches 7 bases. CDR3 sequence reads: CAISEFRGDQPQHF. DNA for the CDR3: TGTGCCATCAGTGAATTCAGGGGGGATCAGCCCCAGCATTTT.